Each of the 4 T cell receptor beta chains below was sequenced from the same sample in a study of CD8 T cells in Susac syndrome. The RNA, about 0.45 to 1 ug, was put through reverse transcription using random hexamers. TCRdb re-derived calls from the immunoSEQ multiplex PCR reads in MiXCR, one entry per CDR3 protein. Of 350,000 to 550,000 distinct CDR3 sequences listed, around 83% are singletons. Sequenced material: CD8+ T cells from PBMCs. The receptors here all came from a human donor with multiple sclerosis.

J is TRBJ1-5 and V is TRBV28; perhaps TRBD1 as D (6 bases). The CDR3 has 17 amino acids. The germline CDR1 and CDR2 sequences are MDHEN and SYDVKM. Trimming pared 4 bases from V and 0 bases from J, leaving 16 bases between. The CDR3 spells CASSSPDSDVSNQPQHF. CDR3 DNA: TGTGCCAGCAGTTCTCCGGACAGCGACGTTAGCAATCAGCCCCAGCATTTT. Filled out from reference TRBV28 and TRBJ1-5, the complete variable domain reads DVKVTQSSRYLVKRTGEKVFLECVQDMDHENMFWYRQDPGLGLRLIYFSYDVKMKEKGDIPEGYSVSREKKERFSLILESASTNQTSMYLCASSSPDSDVSNQPQHFGDGTRLSIL.

This clonotype was counted a few times. V and J are TRBV7-9 and TRBJ2-7; D is undetermined. The CDR3 sequence is 13 residues long. Germline V gene lookup returns CDR1 SEHNR and CDR2 FQNEAQ (reference sequence). Deletions cut 1 base from V and 5 bases from J, with 9 bases between. CDR3 loop: CASSLVLGNEQYF. In nucleotides, the CDR3 is TGTGCCAGCAGCTTAGTCCTGGGCAACGAGCAGTACTTC.

The rearrangement links TRBV7-2 to TRBJ2-2; 9 nucleotides agree with TRBD2. CDR3 size: 14 residues. J gave up 6 bases and V 9 bases, and 8 bases lay outside the gene matches. CDR1 and CDR2 (germline): SGHTA, FQGNSA. The CDR3 loop is CARALAGNPGELFF. DNA for the CDR3: TGTGCCAGAGCCCTAGCGGGGAATCCCGGGGAGCTGTTTTTT. The full variable domain, completed using reference TRBV7-2 and TRBJ2-2, is GAGVSQSPSNKVTEKGKDVELRCDPISGHTALYWYRQSLGQGLEFLIYFQGNSAPDKSGLPSDRFSAERTGGSVSTLTIQRTQQEDSAVYLCARALAGNPGELFFGEGSRLTVL.

This clonotype was seen a single time. The V call is TRBV6-4, the J call TRBJ2-3; 9 positions match TRBD1. CDR1 is MRHNA, CDR2 SNTAGT, per germline. The CDR3 sequence is 15 residues long. J was trimmed by 0 bases and V by 7 bases; bases with no gene match: 5. This chain's CDR3 is CASTAGTGSTDTQYF. The CDR3 coding sequence is TGTGCCAGCACTGCCGGGACAGGGAGCACAGATACGCAGTATTTT.